The following is a TCR beta chain sequence with its context. Its antigen is as yet unknown. Since all of the isolated RNA was reverse transcribed, expressed TCRB transcripts were what got sequenced. TCRdb's copy holds only in-frame clones and misses some; the assay was immunoSEQ multiplex PCR. The table shows 200,000 to 250,000 clones, with around 65% occurring only once. This specimen comes from a study of beta chain features in type 1 diabetes. As for the study in general: Summed over all samples, the examined sorted cells came to roughly 110 million. Study outcomes and limitations: PCR might pick shorter templates more often, in the same way for patients and controls. Any role of HLA type in TCRB rearrangement remained unresolved here.

The CDR3 covers 13 residues. Germline CDR1 and CDR2: GTSNPN and SVGIG (reference sequence). V was pared by 2 bases and J by 11 bases, with 18 bases between. The source material was naive CD4+ T cells from blood. This chain joins TRBV30 and TRBJ1-1; no clear D gene. The TCR was taken from a man aged 25-40 years in good health. The CDR3 nucleotides read TGTGCCTGGAGTCCCACCGTGGTGGAGTGGGCTTTCTTT. Translation: CAWSPTVVEWAFF.